The clone carrying this T cell receptor beta chain was observed at least ten times. Antigen specificity is unknown. The data were obtained in a study of T-cell reconstitution after alpha-beta-depleted transplantation in children. The study's findings and limits: T-cell numbers and diversity one year post-transplant derived largely from freshly generated T cells.

A library of TCRbeta sequences, prepared with unique molecular identifiers, was generated. TCRdb re-derived calls from the PCR reads in MiXCR, one entry per CDR3 protein. The table has 400,000 to 550,000 distinct CDR3 sequences, approximately 10% seen once. Germline loops: CDR1 LGHNA, CDR2 YSLEER. Trimming stripped 5 bases from V and 4 bases from J, with 21 bases between. The CDR3 runs to 17 residues. The source is a child aged 2 to 10 with inherited bone marrow failure, due to receive a stem cell transplant. The chain couples TRBV4-3 to TRBJ2-1, with a weak D call TRBD2 (6 bases). Source: PBMCs, taken before TCRalphabeta/CD19-depleted stem cell transplant. The CDR3: CASSSRHGGSRYNEQFF. As DNA, the CDR3 is TGCGCCAGCAGCTCAAGACATGGGGGGAGTCGGTACAATGAGCAGTTCTTC.